The T cell receptor (beta chain) described here comes from a study of cytomegalovirus exposure and HLA in healthy donors. Study results and limitations: Follow-up analysis later connected one missense variant in DCLRE1C with trimming of TCR beta V- and J-genes.

This clone was seen only a few times. Its matching antigen is unknown. The length of the CDR3 is 15 residues. With 2 bases clipped from V and 4 bases from J, the junction kept 5 bases outside the gene matches. CDR1 and CDR2 (germline): LGHNA, YNFKEQ. PCR used 60 Vbeta primers and 13 Jbeta primers. Sequencing used immunoSEQ multiplex PCR; TCRdb keeps in-frame clones, though not all of them. The data hold roughly 110,000 clones, with 75% observed a single time. This clonotype was obtained from a male donor in good health and CMV-seropositive. Sequencing input: PBMCs. The V and J genes are TRBV4-2 and TRBJ1-5, with 7 bases aligning to TRBD1. CDR3 coding DNA: TGTGCCAGCAGCCAAACCAACAGGGGAAATCAGCCCCAGCATTTT. Amino acid sequence: CASSQTNRGNQPQHF.